This entry describes one T cell receptor beta chain. Sequencing was performed with immunoSEQ multiplex PCR; in TCRdb, only in-frame clones are kept and a portion is missing. The sample records 50,000 to 60,000 clones, 75% to 95% being singletons. The data derive from a study of T cell changes during pregnancy in multiple sclerosis. Sequenced material: peripheral blood, taken in the first trimester of pregnancy. The receptor was derived from a female donor in good health, enrolled as a control in a pregnancy study.

CDR3 in DNA: TGCGCCAGCAGCCCTGGAACAGGTGGGGCCACAGATACGCAGTATTTT. The encoded protein is CASSPGTGGATDTQYF. J is TRBJ2-3 and V is TRBV5-1; D is perhaps TRBD1 (5 bases). Germline CDR1 reads SGHRS; CDR2 reads YFSETQ. V lost 4 bases to trimming and J lost 2 bases, with 17 bases between them. The CDR3 runs 16 residues. The variable domain in full, completed from reference TRBV5-1 and TRBJ2-3, reads KAGVTQTPRYLIKTRGQQVTLSCSPISGHRSVSWYQQTPGQGLQFLFEYFSETQRNKGNFPGRFSGRQFSNSRSEMNVSTLELGDSALYLCASSPGTGGATDTQYFGPGTRLTVL.